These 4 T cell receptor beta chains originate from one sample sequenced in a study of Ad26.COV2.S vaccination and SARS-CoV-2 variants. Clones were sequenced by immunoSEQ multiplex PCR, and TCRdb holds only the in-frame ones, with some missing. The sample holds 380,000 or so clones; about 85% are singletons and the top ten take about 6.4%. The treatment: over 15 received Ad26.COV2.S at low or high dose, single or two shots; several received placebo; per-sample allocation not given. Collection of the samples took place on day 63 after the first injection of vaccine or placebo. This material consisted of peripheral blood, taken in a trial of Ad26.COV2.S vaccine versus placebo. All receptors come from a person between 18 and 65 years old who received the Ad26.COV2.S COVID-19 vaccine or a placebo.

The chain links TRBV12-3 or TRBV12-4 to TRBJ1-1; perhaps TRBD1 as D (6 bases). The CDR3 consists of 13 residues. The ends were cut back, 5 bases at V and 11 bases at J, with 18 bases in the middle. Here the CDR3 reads CASSPSTGARAFF. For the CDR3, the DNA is TGTGCCAGCAGTCCTTCGACAGGAGCGAGGGCTTTCTTT.

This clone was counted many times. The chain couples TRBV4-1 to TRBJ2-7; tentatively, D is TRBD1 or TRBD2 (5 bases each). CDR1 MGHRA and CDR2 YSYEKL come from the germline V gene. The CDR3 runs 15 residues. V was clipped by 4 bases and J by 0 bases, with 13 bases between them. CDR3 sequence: CASSPRGYSSYEQYF. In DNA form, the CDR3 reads TGCGCCAGCAGCCCACGGGGCTATAGCTCCTACGAGCAGTACTTC.

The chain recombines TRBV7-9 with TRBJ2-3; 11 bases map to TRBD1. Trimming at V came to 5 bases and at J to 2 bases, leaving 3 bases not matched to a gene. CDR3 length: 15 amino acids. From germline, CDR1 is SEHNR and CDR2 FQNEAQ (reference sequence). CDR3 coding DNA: TGTGCCAGCAGCGTGGGACAGGGGGTCACAGATACGCAGTATTTT. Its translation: CASSVGQGVTDTQYF.

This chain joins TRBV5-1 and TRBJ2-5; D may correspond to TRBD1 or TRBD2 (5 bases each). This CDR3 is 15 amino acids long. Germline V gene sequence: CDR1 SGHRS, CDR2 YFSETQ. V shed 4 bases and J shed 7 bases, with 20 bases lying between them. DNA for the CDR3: TGCGCCAGCAGCCCGGGACGGGGCGGGTCTGGGACCCAGTACTTC. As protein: CASSPGRGGSGTQYF.